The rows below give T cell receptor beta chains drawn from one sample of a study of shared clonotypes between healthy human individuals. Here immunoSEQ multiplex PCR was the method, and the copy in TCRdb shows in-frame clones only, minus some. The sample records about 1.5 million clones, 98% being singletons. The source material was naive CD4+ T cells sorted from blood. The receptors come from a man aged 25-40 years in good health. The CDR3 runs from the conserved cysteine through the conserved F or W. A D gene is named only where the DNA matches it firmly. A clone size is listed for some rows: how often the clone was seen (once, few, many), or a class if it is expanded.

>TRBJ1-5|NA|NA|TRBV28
TGTGCCAGCAGTCTTAAAATAGGGGGGCCACCTAATCAGCCCCAGCATTTT
CASSLKIGGPPNQPQHF
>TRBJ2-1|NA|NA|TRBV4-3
TGCGCCAGCAGCCACGATCTCCGGGGCCCTAATGAGCAGTTCTTC
CASSHDLRGPNEQFF
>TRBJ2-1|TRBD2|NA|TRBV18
TGTGCCAGCTCACCACTGGCCCTTAGCGGGAGTGGGGATCCTGAGCAGTTCTTC
CASSPLALSGSGDPEQFF
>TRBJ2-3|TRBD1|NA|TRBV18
TGTGCCAGCTCACCTATCGGGACAGGGGACACAGATACGCAGTATTTT
CASSPIGTGDTDTQYF
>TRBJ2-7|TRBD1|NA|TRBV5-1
TGCGCCAGCAGGGCTCCGGGACAGGGGTACGAGCAGTACTTC
CASRAPGQGYEQYF
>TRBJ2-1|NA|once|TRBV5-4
TGTGCCAGCGCAGGGAGAGCACACAATGAGCAGTTCTTC
CASAGRAHNEQFF
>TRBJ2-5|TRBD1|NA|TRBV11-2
TGTGCCAGCAGCAGACAGGGCGTGAAGACCCAGTACTTC
CASSRQGVKTQYF
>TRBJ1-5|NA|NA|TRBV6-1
TGTGCCAGCAGTGAAGGAACGCATCAGCCCCAGCATTTT
CASSEGTHQPQHF
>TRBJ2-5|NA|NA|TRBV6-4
TGTGCCAGCAGTGGTTCGCAGGGTGAGACCCAGTACTTC
CASSGSQGETQYF
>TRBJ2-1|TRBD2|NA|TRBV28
TGTGCCAGCAGTTTATGGGGGGCCGGACTAGCGGGAGTCAAGAATGAGCAGTTCTTC
CASSLWGAGLAGVKNEQFF
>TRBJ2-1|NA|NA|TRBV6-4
TGTGCCAGCAGTGACGTCCCGATGGCGACGGTAGGGGACAATGAGCAGTTCTTC
CASSDVPMATVGDNEQFF
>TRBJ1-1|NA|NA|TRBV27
TGTGCCAGCAGTTTATTACTTGTGATTAACACTGAAGCTTTCTTT
CASSLLLVINTEAFF
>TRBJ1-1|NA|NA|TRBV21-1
TGTGCCAGCAGCAAATCGGCGGTGAAGACTGAAGCTTTCTTT
CASSKSAVKTEAFF
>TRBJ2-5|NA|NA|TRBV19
TGTGCCAGTAGCCTGTGGGGGAGCGGAGAGACCCAGTACTTC
CASSLWGSGETQYF
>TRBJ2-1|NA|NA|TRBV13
TGTGCCAGCAGCTTATTAGCGAATGAGCAGTTCTTC
CASSLLANEQFF
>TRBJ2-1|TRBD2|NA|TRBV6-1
TGTGCCAGCATCAACCCGGGACTAGACCAGTTCTTC
CASINPGLDQFF
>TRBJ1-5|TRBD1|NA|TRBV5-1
TGCGCCAGCAGCCCGGGGACAGGGGGAATCTATAGCAATCAGCCCCAGCATTTT
CASSPGTGGIYSNQPQHF
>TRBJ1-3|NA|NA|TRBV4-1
TGCGCCAGCAGCCAAGATGACCCCACGCCTGGAAACACCATATATTTT
CASSQDDPTPGNTIYF
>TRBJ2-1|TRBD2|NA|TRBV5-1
TGCGCCAGCAGCTCGGGCCTTGGAAGCGGGAGCACCTACAATGAGCAGTTCTTC
CASSSGLGSGSTYNEQFF
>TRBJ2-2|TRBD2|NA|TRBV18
TGTGCCAGCTCACCGGGACTAGCGGGAGTGGCGGCCGGGGAGCTGTTTTTT
CASSPGLAGVAAGELFF
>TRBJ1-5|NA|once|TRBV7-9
TGTGCCAGCAGCCATCCCCTGGCAGGGAGCAATCAGCCCCAGCATTTT
CASSHPLAGSNQPQHF
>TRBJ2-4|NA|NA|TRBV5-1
TGCGCCAGCAGCTGGGGGACCGAAGAAAACATTCAGTACTTC
CASSWGTEENIQYF
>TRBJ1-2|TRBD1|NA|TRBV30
TGTGCCTGGAGTGTCCCTCACAGGGGGCTTGACGGCTACACCTTC
CAWSVPHRGLDGYTF
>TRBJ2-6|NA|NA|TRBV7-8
TGTGCCAGCAGCTTAGCCCGTGTAAGGAGCACAGGCGTAAGCTCTGGGGCCAACGTCCTGACTTTC
CASSLARVRSTGVSSGANVLTF
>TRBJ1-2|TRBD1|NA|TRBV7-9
TGTGCCAGCAGCGCGTCCAGGGGGGTCATTGGCTATGGCTACACCTTC
CASSASRGVIGYGYTF
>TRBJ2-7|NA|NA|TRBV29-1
TGCAGCGCTCGGGTAGGGTTCGACGAGCAGTACTTC
CSARVGFDEQYF